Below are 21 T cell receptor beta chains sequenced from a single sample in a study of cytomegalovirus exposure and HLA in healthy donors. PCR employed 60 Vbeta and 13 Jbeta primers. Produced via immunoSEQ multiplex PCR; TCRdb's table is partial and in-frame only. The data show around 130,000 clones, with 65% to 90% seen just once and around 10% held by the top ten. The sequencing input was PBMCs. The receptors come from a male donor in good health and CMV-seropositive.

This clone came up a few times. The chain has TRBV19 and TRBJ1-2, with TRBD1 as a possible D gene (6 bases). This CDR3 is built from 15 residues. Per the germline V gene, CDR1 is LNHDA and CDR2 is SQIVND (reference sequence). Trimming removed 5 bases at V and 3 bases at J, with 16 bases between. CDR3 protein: CASSVTGASYYGYTF. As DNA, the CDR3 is TGTGCCAGTAGTGTGACAGGCGCCTCTTACTATGGCTACACCTTC.

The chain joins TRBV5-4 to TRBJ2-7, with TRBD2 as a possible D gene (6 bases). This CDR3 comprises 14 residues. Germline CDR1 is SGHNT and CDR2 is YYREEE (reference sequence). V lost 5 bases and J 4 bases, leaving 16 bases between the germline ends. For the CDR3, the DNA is TGTGCCAGCAGGATAGGTGGAGCGGGTTACGAGCAGTACTTC. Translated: CASRIGGAGYEQYF. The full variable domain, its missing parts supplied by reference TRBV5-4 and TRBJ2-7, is ETGVTQSPTHLIKTRGQQVTLRCSSQSGHNTVSWYQQALGQGPQFIFQYYREEENGRGNFPPRFSGLQFPNYSSELNVNALELDDSALYLCASRIGGAGYEQYFGPGTRLTVT.

This chain's CDR3 is CASSISGRTGSYEQYF. In DNA, the CDR3 is TGTGCCAGTAGTATTTCGGGGAGGACAGGGAGCTACGAGCAGTACTTC. This chain uses TRBV19 with TRBJ2-7, with 8 bases matching TRBD1. Germline assignment: CDR1 LNHDA and CDR2 SQIVND (reference sequence). Germline trimming cut 3 bases from V and 3 bases from J; bases unmatched to any gene: 10. This CDR3 has 16 residues.

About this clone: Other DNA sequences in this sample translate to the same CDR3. DNA for the CDR3: TGTGCCAGCAGCCAAGGGGACACTACCTACGAGCAGTACTTC. Residues: CASSQGDTTYEQYF. The chain links TRBV4-2 to TRBJ2-7; a possible D gene is TRBD1 (6 bases). CDR3 length: 14 amino acids. Trimming took 1 base from V and 2 from J, leaving 9 bases between them. Germline lookup yields CDR1 LGHNA and CDR2 YNFKEQ.

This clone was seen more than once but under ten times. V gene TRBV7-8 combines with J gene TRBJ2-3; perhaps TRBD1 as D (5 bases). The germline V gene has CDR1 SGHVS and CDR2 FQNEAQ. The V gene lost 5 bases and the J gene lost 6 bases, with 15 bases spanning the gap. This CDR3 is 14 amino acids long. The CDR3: CASSPTRTRDTQYF. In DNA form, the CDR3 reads TGTGCCAGCAGCCCAACCAGGACACGGGATACGCAGTATTTT.

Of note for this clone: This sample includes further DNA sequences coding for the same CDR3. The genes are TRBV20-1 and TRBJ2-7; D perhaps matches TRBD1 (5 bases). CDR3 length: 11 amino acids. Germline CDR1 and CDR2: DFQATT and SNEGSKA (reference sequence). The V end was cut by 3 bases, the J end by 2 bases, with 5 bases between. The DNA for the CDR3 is TGCAGTGCTAGGGGGCCCTACGAGCAGTACTTC. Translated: CSARGPYEQYF.

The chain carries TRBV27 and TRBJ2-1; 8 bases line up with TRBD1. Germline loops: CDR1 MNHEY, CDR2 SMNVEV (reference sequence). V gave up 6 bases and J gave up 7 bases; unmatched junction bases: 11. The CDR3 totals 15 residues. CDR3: CASRKTGTGQNEQFF. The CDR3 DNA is TGTGCCAGCAGGAAAACCGGGACAGGACAGAATGAGCAGTTCTTC.

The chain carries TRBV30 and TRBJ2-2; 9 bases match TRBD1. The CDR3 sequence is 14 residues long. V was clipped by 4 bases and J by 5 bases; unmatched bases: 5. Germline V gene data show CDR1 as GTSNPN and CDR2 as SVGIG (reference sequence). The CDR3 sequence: CAWNFGQGTGELFF. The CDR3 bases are TGTGCCTGGAATTTCGGACAGGGGACCGGGGAGCTGTTTTTT.

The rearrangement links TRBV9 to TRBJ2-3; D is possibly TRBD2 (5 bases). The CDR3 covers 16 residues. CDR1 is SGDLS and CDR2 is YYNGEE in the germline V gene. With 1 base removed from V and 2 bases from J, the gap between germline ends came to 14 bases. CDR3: CASSVTSGRPTDTQYF. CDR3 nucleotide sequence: TGTGCCAGCAGCGTAACTTCGGGAAGGCCCACAGATACGCAGTATTTT. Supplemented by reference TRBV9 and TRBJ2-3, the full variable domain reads DSGVTQTPKHLITATGQRVTLRCSPRSGDLSVYWYQQSLDQGLQFLIQYYNGEERAKGNILERFSAQQFPDLHSELNLSSLELGDSALYFCASSVTSGRPTDTQYFGPGTRLTVL.

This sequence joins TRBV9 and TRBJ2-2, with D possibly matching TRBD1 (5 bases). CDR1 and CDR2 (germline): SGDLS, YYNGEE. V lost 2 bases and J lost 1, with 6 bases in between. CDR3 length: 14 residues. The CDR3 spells CASSVTGNTGELFF. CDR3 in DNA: TGTGCCAGCAGCGTTACAGGGAACACCGGGGAGCTGTTTTTT. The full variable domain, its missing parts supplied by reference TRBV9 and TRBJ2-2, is DSGVTQTPKHLITATGQRVTLRCSPRSGDLSVYWYQQSLDQGLQFLIQYYNGEERAKGNILERFSAQQFPDLHSELNLSSLELGDSALYFCASSVTGNTGELFFGEGSRLTVL.

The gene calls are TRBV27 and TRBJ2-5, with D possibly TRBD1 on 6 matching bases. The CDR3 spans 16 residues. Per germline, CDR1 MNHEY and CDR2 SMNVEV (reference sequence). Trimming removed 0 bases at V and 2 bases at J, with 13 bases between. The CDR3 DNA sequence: TGTGCCAGCAGTTTATCGATTGCGCAGGGGCAAGAGACCCAGTACTTC. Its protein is CASSLSIAQGQETQYF.

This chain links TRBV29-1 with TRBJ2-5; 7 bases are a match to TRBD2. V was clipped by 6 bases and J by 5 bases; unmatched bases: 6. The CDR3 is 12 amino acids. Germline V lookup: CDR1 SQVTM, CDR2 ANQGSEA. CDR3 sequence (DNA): TGCAGCGTGCTGACTAGCCGCGAGACCCAGTACTTC. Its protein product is CSVLTSRETQYF.

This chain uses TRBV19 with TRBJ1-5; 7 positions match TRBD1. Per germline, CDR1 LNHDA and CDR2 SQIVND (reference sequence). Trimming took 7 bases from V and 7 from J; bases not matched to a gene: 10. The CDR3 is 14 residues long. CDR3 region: CASTTGEGRQPQHF. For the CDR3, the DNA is TGTGCCAGTACTACAGGGGAAGGGCGACAGCCCCAGCATTTT.

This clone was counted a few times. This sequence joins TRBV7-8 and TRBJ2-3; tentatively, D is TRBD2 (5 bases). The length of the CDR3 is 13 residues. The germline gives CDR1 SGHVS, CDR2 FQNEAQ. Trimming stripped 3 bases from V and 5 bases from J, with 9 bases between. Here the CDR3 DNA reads TGTGCCAGCAGCTTCCGGGAAGGAGATACGCAGTATTTT. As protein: CASSFREGDTQYF.

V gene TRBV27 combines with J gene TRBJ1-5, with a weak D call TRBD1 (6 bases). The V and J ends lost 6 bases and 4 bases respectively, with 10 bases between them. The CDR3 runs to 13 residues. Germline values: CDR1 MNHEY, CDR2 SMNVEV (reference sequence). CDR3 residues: CASRQGRNQPQHF. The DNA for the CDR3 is TGTGCCAGCAGACAGGGTCGGAATCAGCCCCAGCATTTT.

The CDR3 reads CASSIDLRASGRTGEQFF. Written as DNA, the CDR3 is TGTGCCAGTAGTATAGATCTGCGTGCTAGCGGGAGGACGGGTGAGCAGTTCTTC. The rearrangement joins TRBV19 to TRBJ2-1, with 11 bases that match TRBD2. CDR1 and CDR2 (germline): LNHDA, SQIVND (reference sequence). The CDR3 is made up of 18 amino acids. The V segment lost 0 bases and the J segment 9 bases; nucleotides outside the gene matches: 13.

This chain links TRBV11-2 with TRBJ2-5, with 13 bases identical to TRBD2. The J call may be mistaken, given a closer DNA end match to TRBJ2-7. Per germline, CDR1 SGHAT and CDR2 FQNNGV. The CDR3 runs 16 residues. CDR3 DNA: TGTGCCAGCAGCGAGACTAGCGGGAGGCCCTTTGCCGAGCAGTACTTC. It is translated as CASSETSGRPFAEQYF.

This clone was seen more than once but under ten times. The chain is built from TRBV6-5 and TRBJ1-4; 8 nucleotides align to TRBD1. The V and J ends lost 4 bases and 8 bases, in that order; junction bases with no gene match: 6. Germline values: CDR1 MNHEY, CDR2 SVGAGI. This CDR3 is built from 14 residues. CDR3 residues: CASSFGQGGEKLFF. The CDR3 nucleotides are TGTGCCAGCAGTTTCGGACAGGGTGGGGAAAAACTGTTTTTT.

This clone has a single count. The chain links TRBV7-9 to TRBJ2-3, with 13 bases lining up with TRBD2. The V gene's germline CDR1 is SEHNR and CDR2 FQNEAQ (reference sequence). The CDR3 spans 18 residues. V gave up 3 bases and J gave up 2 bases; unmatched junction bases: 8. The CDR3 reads CASSFLGTSGTDTDTQYF. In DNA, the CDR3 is TGTGCCAGCAGCTTCTTAGGGACTAGCGGGACCGACACAGATACGCAGTATTTT.

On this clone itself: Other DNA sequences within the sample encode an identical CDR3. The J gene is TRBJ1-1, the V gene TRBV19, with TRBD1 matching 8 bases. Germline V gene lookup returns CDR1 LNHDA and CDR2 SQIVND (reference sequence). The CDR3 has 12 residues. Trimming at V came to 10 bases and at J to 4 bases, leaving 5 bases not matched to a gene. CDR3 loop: CATRTGGTEAFF. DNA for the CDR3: TGTGCCACCCGCACAGGGGGCACTGAAGCTTTCTTT.

The CDR3 bases are TGCGCCAGCCGACAGGCCTTGAACACTGAAGCTTTCTTT. Encoded protein: CASRQALNTEAFF. V and J are TRBV5-1 and TRBJ1-1; the D gene is possibly TRBD1 (6 bases). Germline CDR1 and CDR2: SGHRS and YFSETQ. The CDR3 contains 13 residues. Trimming removed 7 bases at V and 0 bases at J, with 10 bases between.